Below are 9 T cell receptor beta chains sequenced from a single sample in a study of blood T cell repertoires in COVID-19. TCRdb keeps only in-frame clones here, not all; method: immunoSEQ multiplex PCR. The sample gives about 140,000 clones, 84% of which show up once; around 3.7% is in the top ten. Sample: PBMCs or T cells enriched from blood (not recorded which). The receptors derive from a woman aged 45 to 65 with acute COVID-19.

There are a few counts of this clone. This sequence joins TRBV25-1 and TRBJ2-1, with D possibly matching TRBD2 (7 bases). Deletions cut 2 bases from V and 2 bases from J, with 16 bases between. The CDR3 has 17 amino acids. Germline V CDR1 and CDR2: MGHDK, SYGVNS. The CDR3 sequence: CASSEQRRGGPYNEQFF. The DNA of the CDR3 is TGTGCCAGCAGTGAACAAAGAAGGGGGGGTCCCTACAATGAGCAGTTCTTC.

The CDR3, as DNA: TGTGCCAGCACCGAAACAGGGGTCGGCGAGCAGTACTTC. Protein product: CASTETGVGEQYF. The chain has TRBV3-1 (or the pseudogene TRBV3-2) and TRBJ2-7; 7 nucleotides match TRBD1. Germline values: CDR1 LGHDT, CDR2 YNNKEL (reference sequence). This CDR3 is built from 13 residues. Trimming removed 7 bases from V and 6 bases from J; junction bases left unmatched: 9.

About this clone: Within the sample, other DNA sequences also encode this same CDR3. The chain carries TRBV12-3 or TRBV12-4 and TRBJ2-7; perhaps TRBD1 as D (5 bases). V was trimmed by 2 bases and J by 3 bases, leaving 5 bases between them. The CDR3 consists of 12 residues. The CDR3 nucleotides are TGTGCCAGCAGTTTACAGGGCTACGAGCAGTACTTC. This sequence encodes CASSLQGYEQYF.

This clone was picked up one time. The V and J genes are TRBV11-3 and TRBJ2-1, with 11 bases matching TRBD2. The germline CDR1 and CDR2 sequences are SGHNT and YENEEA. CDR3 size: 15 residues. Trimming took 8 bases from V and 5 from J; bases not matched to a gene: 8. Here the CDR3 reads CASALVTSGNNEQFF. CDR3 nucleotide sequence: TGTGCCAGCGCCCTAGTGACTAGCGGGAACAATGAGCAGTTCTTC.

This chain uses TRBV2 with TRBJ2-1, with D possibly being TRBD2 (6 bases). The CDR3 is 15 amino acids. V dropped 5 bases and J dropped 0 bases, with 11 bases sitting between them. CDR1 is SNHLY and CDR2 is FYNNEI in the germline V gene. CDR3 nucleotides: TGTGCCAGCAGTTCTAGCGTATCCTCCTACAATGAGCAGTTCTTC. Its protein product is CASSSSVSSYNEQFF.

This rearrangement joins TRBV5-1 to TRBJ2-1, with 9 bases aligning to TRBD2. The V and J ends lost 0 bases and 7 bases, in that order; junction bases with no gene match: 5. Germline-derived CDR1 and CDR2 are SGHRS and YFSETQ. The CDR3 contains 15 residues. The CDR3 loop is CASSLVASGDNEQFF. The DNA of the CDR3 is TGCGCCAGCAGCTTGGTGGCTAGCGGGGATAATGAGCAGTTCTTC.

Written as DNA, the CDR3 is TGTGCCAGCAGCCTCCAGGGGATGAACACTGAAGCTTTCTTT. Its translation is CASSLQGMNTEAFF. The rearrangement joins TRBV7-9 to TRBJ1-1, with D possibly TRBD1 on 6 matching bases. Germline V gene lookup returns CDR1 SEHNR and CDR2 FQNEAQ (reference sequence). The CDR3 is made up of 14 amino acids. Trimming left V 5 bases short and J 0 bases short, with 10 bases between. The full variable domain, in which reference TRBV7-9 and TRBJ1-1 provide the parts outside the CDR3, is DTGVSQNPRHKITKRGQNVTFRCDPISEHNRLYWYRQTLGQGPEFLTYFQNEAQLEKSRLLSDRFSAERPKGSFSTLEIQRTEQGDSAMYLCASSLQGMNTEAFFGQGTRLTVV.

The chain uses TRBV7-9 and TRBJ1-1, with 9 nucleotides matching TRBD1. The germline V gene encodes CDR1 SEHNR and CDR2 FQNEAQ (reference sequence). The J segment lost 6 bases and the V segment lost 5 bases, leaving 4 bases of the junction unmatched. The CDR3 consists of 13 residues. DNA for the CDR3: TGTGCCAGCAGCCCTACAGGGGGCGCTGAAGCTTTCTTT. It is translated as CASSPTGGAEAFF.

This sequence joins TRBV5-1 and TRBJ1-6; 7 bases agree with TRBD1. The germline V gene has CDR1 SGHRS and CDR2 YFSETQ. Unmatched junction bases numbered 19, after V lost 0 bases and J lost 7 bases. The CDR3 sequence is 20 residues long. In DNA form, the CDR3 reads TGCGCCAGCAGCTTGGTCCCGTTGGACAGGCCGTCGGGTTGGAATTCACCCCTCCACTTT. Its translation: CASSLVPLDRPSGWNSPLHF.